The clone carrying this T cell receptor (beta chain) was detected a few times. Antigen: not known. These data come from a study of blood T cells in healthy people across ages. Primed by a sample-barcoded 5' primer and a J-beta primer mix, a second PCR proceeded for roughly 7 to 11 cycles. Paired-end reads containing CDR3 totaled no fewer than 2.5 million for each sample. TCRdb reanalysed the 5' RACE reads using MiXCR and keeps one entry per CDR3 protein. The data contain approximately 880,000 distinct CDR3 sequences, roughly 43% of them singletons. Overall study findings and caveats: The study regarded diversity estimates from one million T cells as underestimates. There were more naive CD4+ cells and higher diversity in long-lived donors than in aged donors.

CDR3 length: 17 amino acids. CDR1 and CDR2 (germline): MGHRA, YSYEKL. Between the trimmed V and J ends, which lost 0 bases and 1 base, there was a span of 10 bases. This receptor was obtained from a man under 40 in good health. This chain links TRBV4-1 with TRBJ2-6; D assignment may be TRBD1 or TRBD2 (5 bases each). The specimen sequenced was blood. Written as DNA, the CDR3 is TGCGCCAGCAGCCAAGATCAAGAGGGGTCTGGGGCCAACGTCCTGACTTTC. This codes for CASSQDQEGSGANVLTF.